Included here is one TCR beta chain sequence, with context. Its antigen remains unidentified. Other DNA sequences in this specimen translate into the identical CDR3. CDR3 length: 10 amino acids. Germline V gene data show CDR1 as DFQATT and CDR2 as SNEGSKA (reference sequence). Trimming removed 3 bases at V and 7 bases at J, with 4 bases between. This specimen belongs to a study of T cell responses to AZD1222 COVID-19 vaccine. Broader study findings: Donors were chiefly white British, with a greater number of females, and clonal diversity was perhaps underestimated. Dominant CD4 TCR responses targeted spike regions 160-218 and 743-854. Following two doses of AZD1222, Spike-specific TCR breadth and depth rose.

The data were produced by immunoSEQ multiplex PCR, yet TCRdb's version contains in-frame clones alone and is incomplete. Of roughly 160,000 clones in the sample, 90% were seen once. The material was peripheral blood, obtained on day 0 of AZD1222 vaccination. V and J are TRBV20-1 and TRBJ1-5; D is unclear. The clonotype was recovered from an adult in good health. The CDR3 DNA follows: TGCAGTGCTAGCGGACAGCCCCAGCATTTT. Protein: CSASGQPQHF.